Below, 20 T cell receptor delta chains from the same sample are listed, as sequenced in a study of gamma-delta T cells after stem cell transplantation. TCRdb re-processed the RT-PCR reads using CATT. There are 1,300 to 1,500 delta-chain clones in the sample; around 13% occur only once, and 50% to 60% lies in the top ten. Specimen: gamma-delta T cells. The origin of the receptors is a human donor. It is not recorded whose cells these are; they may come from a transplant donor.

This rearrangement joins TRDV2 to TRDJ1; 9 bases line up with TRDD3. This CDR3 is 19 amino acids long. Unmatched junction bases numbered 13, after V lost 0 bases and J lost 0 bases. CDR1 is GEAIGNYY, CDR2 EKD, per germline. DNA for the CDR3: TGTGCCTGTGACACCGTCGTGATGGGGGATAACTCGTACACCGATAAACTCATCTTT. Its translation is CACDTVVMGDNSYTDKLIF.

On this clone itself: One end of the junction does not line up with germline, which may come from a read error. This same CDR3 is encoded by further DNA sequences in the sample. V is TRDV2 and J is TRDJ1; 7 positions match TRDD3. Germline loops: CDR1 GEAIGNYY, CDR2 EKD. This CDR3 is 15 amino acids long. DNA of the CDR3: TGTGCCTGCGACACACTGGGGAATTTCACCGATAAACTCATCTTT. Protein product: CACDTLGNFTDKLIF.

Points on this clone: The protein that TCRdb holds for this DNA derives from a much larger clone and differs from the translated DNA at residue 8, which likely indicates a read error; the protein shown here is translated from the DNA. This chain connects TRDV1 to TRDJ1, with 8 bases fitting TRDD3. The CDR3 length is 18 residues. Germline CDR1 TSWWSYY, CDR2 QGS. V lost 2 bases and J lost 4; bases outside the gene matches: 15. The CDR3 reads CALGENVKGILLDDKLIF. CDR3 sequence (DNA): TGTGCTCTTGGGGAAAACGTGAAGGGGATACTCCTTGACGATAAACTCATCTTT.

Worth noting for this clone: A far more abundant clone sits one base away, making this likely a read error. This CDR3 is also generated by other DNA sequences in the sample. The chain couples TRDV1 to TRDJ1, with 12 bases fitting TRDD3. This CDR3 has 23 residues. After removal of 2 bases from V and 0 bases from J, the junction contained 22 bases not matched to a gene. CDR1 is TSWWSYY, CDR2 QGS, per germline. The CDR3, as DNA: TGTGCTCTTGGGGAATTAGTTGTCCTAAGGACTGCTGGGGGATACGGGAACACCGATAAACTCATCTTT. Translation gives CALGELVVLRTAGGYGNTDKLIF.

This rearrangement joins TRDV3 to TRDJ1; 11 bases are shared with TRDD3. The CDR3 is made up of 19 amino acids. Germline CDR1 TVYSNPD, CDR2 GDNSRS (reference sequence). The CDR3 here is CSQRELVPTGGYGSDKLIF. CDR3 nucleotides: TGTTCCCAAAGGGAGCTAGTCCCTACTGGGGGATATGGTTCGGATAAACTCATCTTT.

This clone is classed as medium-sized. The gene calls are TRDV1 and TRDJ1, with 8 nucleotides matching TRDD2. This CDR3 is built from 16 residues. CDR1 TSWWSYY and CDR2 QGS come from the germline V gene. V trimming: 9 bases; J trimming: 0 bases; junction bases outside the gene matches: 12. The CDR3 reads CALYSSYAGYTDKLIF. CDR3 in DNA: TGTGCTCTCTACTCTTCCTACGCCGGGTACACCGATAAACTCATCTTT.

This clone was counted a few times. TCRdb pairs this DNA with a much larger clone's protein that differs at residue 5, likely a read error; the protein shown was translated from the DNA. The CDR3 region has the DNA TGTGCCTGTGACTCAGTACTGGTGCCATCCAATATGGAACCTAAACTCATCTTT. This encodes CACDSVLVPSNMEPKLIF. This chain joins TRDV2 and TRDJ1, with a possible D match to TRDD3 (5 bases). CDR1 GEAIGNYY and CDR2 EKD come from the germline V gene. This CDR3 contains 18 residues. Trimming stripped 3 bases from V and 7 bases from J, with 29 bases between.

In the case of this clone: This DNA translates differently at residue 10 from the TCRdb protein, which is that of a much larger clone; a read error is likely, and the protein shown is the DNA's own translation. This chain links TRDV2 with TRDJ3; 7 bases are a match to TRDD3. Germline CDR1 and CDR2: GEAIGNYY and EKD. CDR3 length: 20 amino acids. The V segment lost 0 bases and the J segment 0 bases; nucleotides outside the gene matches: 10. CDR3 in amino acids: CACDTGPWGWSSWDTRQMFF. The CDR3 DNA reads TGTGCCTGTGACACCGGTCCCTGGGGGTGGAGCTCCTGGGACACCCGACAGATGTTTTTC.

A word on this clone: TCRdb's listed protein matches a much larger clone and diverges from this DNA's translation at residue 11, likely through a read error; the protein shown comes from the DNA. The chain carries TRDV1 and TRDJ1, with D tentatively TRDD3 (5 bases). The CDR3 has 17 residues. V lost 3 bases, J lost 1 base, and 18 bases lay in between. The germline V gene has CDR1 TSWWSYY and CDR2 QGS. Here the CDR3 DNA reads TGTGCTCTTGGGGATCCATACGGGAGGCAGTGCACCGATAAACTCATCTTT. It is translated as CALGDPYGRQCTDKLIF.

Only a few counts were recorded for this clone. Different DNA sequences within this sample yield the same CDR3. The rearrangement joins TRDV2 to TRDJ1; 10 bases line up with TRDD3. CDR1 is GEAIGNYY, CDR2 EKD, per germline. The CDR3 is 14 amino acids. The trim removed 3 bases at V and 2 bases at J, leaving 2 bases unmatched. CDR3 sequence: CACDPLGDTDKLIF. For the CDR3, the DNA is TGTGCCTGTGACCCACTGGGGGATACCGATAAACTCATCTTT.

V usage is TRDV2 and J usage is TRDJ1; 11 bases align to TRDD3. V lost 3 bases and J lost 0; bases outside the gene matches: 11. From germline, CDR1 is GEAIGNYY and CDR2 EKD. This CDR3 has 18 amino acids. CDR3 protein: CACDSVLGDREDTDKLIF. Here the CDR3 DNA reads TGTGCCTGTGACTCGGTACTGGGGGATAGGGAGGACACCGATAAACTCATCTTT.

Concerning this clone: TCRdb lists the protein of a much larger clone for this DNA, which differs at residue 10, so this is likely a read error; the protein given here is translated from the DNA itself. The identical CDR3 is also encoded by other nucleotide sequences in the sample. V is TRDV1 and J is TRDJ1; tentatively, D is TRDD2 (5 bases). Germline V gene data show CDR1 as TSWWSYY and CDR2 as QGS. The CDR3 covers 17 residues. Trimming left V 3 bases short and J 0 bases short, with 17 bases between. The CDR3 here is CALGDPYGRHYTDKLIF. DNA of the CDR3: TGTGCTCTTGGGGATCCCTACGGGAGGCATTACACCGATAAACTCATCTTT.

This clone is labeled as medium-sized (0.01 to 0.1%). This chain connects TRDV2 to TRDJ1, with 7 bases aligning to TRDD3. Losses at the gene ends were 3 bases for V and 3 bases for J; bases not matched to a gene: 15. This CDR3 contains 17 residues. Germline CDR1 reads GEAIGNYY; CDR2 reads EKD. The CDR3 sequence is CACDAVLGTSTPDKLIF. CDR3 DNA: TGTGCCTGTGACGCAGTACTGGGGACCAGCACCCCCGATAAACTCATCTTT.

This clone has only a few counts. The J gene is TRDJ1, the V gene TRDV2; 9 positions match TRDD3. With V trimmed by 0 bases and J by 1 base, 26 bases remained unmatched. The CDR3 has 23 amino acids. Germline values: CDR1 GEAIGNYY, CDR2 EKD. DNA for the CDR3: TGTGCCTGTGACACCGTCCCGACCTACGTGGGTGGGGATACGACAAAGTCCACCGATAAACTCATCTTT. Amino acid sequence: CACDTVPTYVGGDTTKSTDKLIF.

A remark on this clone: The protein recorded in TCRdb matches a much larger clone and deviates from this DNA's translation at residue 10, suggesting a read error; the protein here is obtained by translating the DNA. Other nucleotide sequences from this sample produce the same CDR3. This chain links TRDV1 with TRDJ1, with a tentative D call TRDD3 (5 bases). Trimming cost V 3 bases and J 0 bases, with 17 bases left between them. The CDR3 consists of 17 residues. Per germline, CDR1 TSWWSYY and CDR2 QGS. CDR3 nucleotides: TGTGCTCTTGGGGATCCATACGGGAGGCATTACACCGATAAACTCATCTTT. Amino acid sequence: CALGDPYGRHYTDKLIF.

This clone ranks as large. This sample also contains other DNA sequences that code for the same CDR3. The chain employs TRDV2 and TRDJ1; 8 nucleotides line up with TRDD3. The V segment lost 3 bases and the J segment 0 bases; nucleotides outside the gene matches: 14. Germline assignment: CDR1 GEAIGNYY and CDR2 EKD. The CDR3 length is 18 residues. The CDR3 DNA sequence: TGTGCCTGTGACCATATGATGGGGGATCGTCGGTACACCGATAAACTCATCTTT. Residues: CACDHMMGDRRYTDKLIF.

This clone has only a few counts. The chain links TRDV3 to TRDJ1, with TRDD3 matching over 7 bases. Germline V gene data show CDR1 as TVYSNPD and CDR2 as GDNSRS (reference sequence). The CDR3 length is 18 residues. V dropped 2 bases and J dropped 3; count of bases not matched to a gene: 21. The CDR3 reads CAFETLLLPYWGSDKLIF. As DNA, the CDR3 is TGTGCCTTTGAGACGCTCCTTCTTCCCTACTGGGGATCCGATAAACTCATCTTT.

As to this clone: This DNA's translation and the protein TCRdb lists, from a much larger clone, do not match at residue 21, likely due to a read error; the protein shown is translated from the DNA. In nucleotides, the CDR3 is TGTGCCTTTAATCGGAAACCCCCACTACGGGGACTGGGGGATACGCGGGGGAACACCGATAGACTCATCTTT. Translated: CAFNRKPPLRGLGDTRGNTDRLIF. The chain links TRDV3 to TRDJ1; the match to TRDD3 covers 13 bases. This CDR3 is 24 amino acids long. CDR1 is TVYSNPD, CDR2 GDNSRS, per germline (reference sequence).

There are a few counts of this clone. The chain employs TRDV2 and TRDJ1; TRDD3 aligns across 10 bases. CDR3 length equals 17 residues. V lost 2 bases to trimming and J lost 0 bases; unmatched junction nucleotides: 8. CDR1 is GEAIGNYY and CDR2 is EKD in the germline V gene. The DNA of the CDR3 is TGTGCCTGTGACAATCTACTGGGGGATCCAAACACCGATAAACTCATCTTT. Its protein is CACDNLLGDPNTDKLIF.

The chain links TRDV2 to TRDJ1; TRDD3 agrees at 8 bases. After removal of 2 bases from V and 3 bases from J, the junction contained 19 bases not matched to a gene. Germline V gives CDR1 GEAIGNYY, CDR2 EKD. The CDR3 has 19 amino acids. The CDR3 sequence: CACDSRSTGGYIMADKLIF. The CDR3 DNA is TGTGCCTGTGACAGCAGATCGACTGGGGGGTATATTATGGCCGATAAACTCATCTTT.